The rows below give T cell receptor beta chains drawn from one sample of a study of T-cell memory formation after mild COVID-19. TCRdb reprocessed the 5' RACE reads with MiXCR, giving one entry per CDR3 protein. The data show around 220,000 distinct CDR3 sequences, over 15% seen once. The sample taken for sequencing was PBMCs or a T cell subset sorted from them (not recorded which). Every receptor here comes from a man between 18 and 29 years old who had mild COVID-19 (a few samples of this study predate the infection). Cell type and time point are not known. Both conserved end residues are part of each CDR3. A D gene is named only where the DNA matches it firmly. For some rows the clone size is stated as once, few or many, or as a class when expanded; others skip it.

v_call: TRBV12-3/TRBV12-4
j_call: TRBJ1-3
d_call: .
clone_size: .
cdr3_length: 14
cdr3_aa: CASSWGASGNTIYF
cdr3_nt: TGTGCCAGCAGTTGGGGGGCTTCTGGAAACACCATATATTTT

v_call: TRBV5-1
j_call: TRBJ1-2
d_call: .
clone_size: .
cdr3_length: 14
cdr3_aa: CASSGDNFNYGYTF
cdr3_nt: TGCGCCAGCAGCGGGGACAATTTCAACTATGGCTACACCTTC

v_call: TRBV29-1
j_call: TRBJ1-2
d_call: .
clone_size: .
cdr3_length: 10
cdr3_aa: CSVVSYGYTF
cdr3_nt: TGCAGCGTTGTAAGCTATGGCTACACCTTC

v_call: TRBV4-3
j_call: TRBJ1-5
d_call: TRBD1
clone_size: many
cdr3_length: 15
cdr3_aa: CASSHYRGGNQPQHF
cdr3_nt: TGCGCCAGCAGCCACTACAGGGGTGGTAATCAGCCCCAGCATTTT

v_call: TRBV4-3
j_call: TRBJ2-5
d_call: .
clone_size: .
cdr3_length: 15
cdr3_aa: CASSQEKGGGETQYF
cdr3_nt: TGCGCCAGCAGCCAAGAAAAGGGGGGCGGAGAGACCCAGTACTTC

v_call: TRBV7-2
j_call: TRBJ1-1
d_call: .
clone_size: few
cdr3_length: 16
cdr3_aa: CASSQGQTAGGTEAFF
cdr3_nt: TGTGCCAGCAGCCAGGGACAAACTGCCGGGGGCACTGAAGCTTTCTTT

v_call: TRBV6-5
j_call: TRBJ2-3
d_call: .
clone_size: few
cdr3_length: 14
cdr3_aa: CASKPPGYTDTQYF
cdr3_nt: TGTGCCAGCAAGCCCCCGGGGTACACAGATACGCAGTATTTT

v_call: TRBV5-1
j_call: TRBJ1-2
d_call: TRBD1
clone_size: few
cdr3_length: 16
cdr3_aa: CASSSRTGGHNYGYTF
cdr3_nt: TGCGCCAGCAGCAGTCGGACAGGGGGGCATAACTATGGCTACACCTTC

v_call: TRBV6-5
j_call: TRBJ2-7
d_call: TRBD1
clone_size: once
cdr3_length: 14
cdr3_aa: CASSKRDRGYEQYF
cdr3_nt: TGTGCCAGCAGTAAACGGGACAGGGGCTACGAGCAGTACTTC

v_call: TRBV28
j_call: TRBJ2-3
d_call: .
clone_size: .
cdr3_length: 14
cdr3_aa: CASRIILGRDTQYF
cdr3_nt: TGTGCCAGCAGGATAATATTGGGAAGAGATACGCAGTATTTT

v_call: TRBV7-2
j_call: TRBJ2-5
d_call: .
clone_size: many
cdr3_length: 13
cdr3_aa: CASSFGAGETQYF
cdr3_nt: TGTGCCAGCAGCTTTGGGGCTGGAGAGACCCAGTACTTC

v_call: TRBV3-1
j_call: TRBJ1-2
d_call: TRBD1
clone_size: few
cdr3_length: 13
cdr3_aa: CASSPAQGAGYTF
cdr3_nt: TGTGCCAGCAGCCCCGCCCAGGGGGCTGGCTACACCTTC

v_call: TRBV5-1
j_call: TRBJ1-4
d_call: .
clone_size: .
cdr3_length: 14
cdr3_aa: CASSLGLGGEKLFF
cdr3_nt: TGCGCCAGCAGCTTGGGTCTGGGGGGTGAAAAACTGTTTTTT

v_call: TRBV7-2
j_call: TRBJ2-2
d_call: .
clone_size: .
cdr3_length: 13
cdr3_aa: CASRALGTGELFF
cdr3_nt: TGTGCCAGCAGAGCTTTAGGGACTGGGGAGCTGTTTTTT

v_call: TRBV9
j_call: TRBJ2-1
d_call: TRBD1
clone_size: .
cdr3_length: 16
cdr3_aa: CASSVRSGQWTNEQFF
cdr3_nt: TGTGCCAGCAGCGTAAGATCGGGACAGTGGACCAATGAGCAGTTCTTC

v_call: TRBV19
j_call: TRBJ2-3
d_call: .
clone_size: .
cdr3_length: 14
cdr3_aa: CATHRRGRPDTQYF
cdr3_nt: TGTGCCACTCACAGGCGGGGGCGGCCAGATACGCAGTATTTT

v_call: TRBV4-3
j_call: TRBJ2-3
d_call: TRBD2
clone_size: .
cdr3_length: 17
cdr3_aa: CASSQETSGVETDTQYF
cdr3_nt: TGCGCCAGCAGCCAAGAAACTAGCGGGGTGGAGACAGATACGCAGTATTTT

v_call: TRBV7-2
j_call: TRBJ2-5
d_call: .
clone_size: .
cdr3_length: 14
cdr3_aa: CASTADGLAGTQYF
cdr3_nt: TGTGCCAGCACCGCCGATGGGCTAGCAGGGACCCAGTACTTC

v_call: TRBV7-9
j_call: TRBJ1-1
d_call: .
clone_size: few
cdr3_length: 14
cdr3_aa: CASSPPGGRTEAFF
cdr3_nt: TGTGCCAGCAGCCCCCCTGGGGGGAGGACTGAAGCTTTCTTT

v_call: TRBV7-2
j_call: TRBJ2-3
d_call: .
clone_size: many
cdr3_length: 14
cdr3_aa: CASSLRQTTDTQYF
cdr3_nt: TGTGCCAGCAGCTTACGACAGACCACAGATACGCAGTATTTT

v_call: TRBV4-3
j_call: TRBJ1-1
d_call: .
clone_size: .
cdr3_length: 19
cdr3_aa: CASSQDHKMVGPGGTEAFF
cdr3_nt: TGCGCCAGCAGCCAAGATCATAAGATGGTAGGGCCTGGGGGCACTGAAGCTTTCTTT

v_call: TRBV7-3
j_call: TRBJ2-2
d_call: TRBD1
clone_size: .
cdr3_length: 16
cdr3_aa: CASTLTGGAGTGELFF
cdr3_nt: TGTGCCAGCACCCTGACAGGGGGCGCGGGCACCGGGGAGCTGTTTTTT

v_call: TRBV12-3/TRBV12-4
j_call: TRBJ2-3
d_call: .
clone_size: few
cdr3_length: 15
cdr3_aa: CASSLTTSSTDTQYF
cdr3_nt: TGTGCCAGCAGTCTGACTACCTCCTCCACAGATACGCAGTATTTT

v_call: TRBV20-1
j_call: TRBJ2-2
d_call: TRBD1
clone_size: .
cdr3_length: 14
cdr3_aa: CSARTGGSTGELFF
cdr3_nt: TGCAGTGCTAGGACAGGGGGCAGCACCGGGGAGCTGTTTTTT

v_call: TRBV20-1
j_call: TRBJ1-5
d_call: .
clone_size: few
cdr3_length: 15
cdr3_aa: CSGVDGLQSNQPQHF
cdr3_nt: TGCAGCGGCGTTGACGGTTTGCAGAGCAATCAGCCCCAGCATTTT

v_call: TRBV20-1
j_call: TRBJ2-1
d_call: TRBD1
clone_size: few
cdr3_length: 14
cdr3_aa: CSATRDSFLNEQFF
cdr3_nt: TGCAGTGCAACCCGGGACAGCTTTCTAAATGAGCAGTTCTTC

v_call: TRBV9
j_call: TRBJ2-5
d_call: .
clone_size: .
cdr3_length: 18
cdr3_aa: CASSVRPSTWTDQETQYF
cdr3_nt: TGTGCCAGCAGCGTTCGCCCGAGTACGTGGACAGACCAAGAGACCCAGTACTTC

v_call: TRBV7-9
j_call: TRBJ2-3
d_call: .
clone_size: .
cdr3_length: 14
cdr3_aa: CASSLDHSTDTQYF
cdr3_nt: TGTGCCAGCAGCTTAGACCACTCCACAGATACGCAGTATTTT

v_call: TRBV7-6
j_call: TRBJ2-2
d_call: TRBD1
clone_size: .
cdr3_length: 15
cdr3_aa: CASSLPGQGTGELFF
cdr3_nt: TGTGCCAGCAGCTTACCCGGACAGGGCACCGGGGAGCTGTTTTTT

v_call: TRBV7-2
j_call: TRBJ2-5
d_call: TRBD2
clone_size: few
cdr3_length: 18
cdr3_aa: CASSLARASGGYWETQYF
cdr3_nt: TGTGCCAGCAGCTTAGCGAGGGCTAGCGGGGGGTATTGGGAGACCCAGTACTTC